Shown below are 32 T cell receptor beta chains from a single sample sequenced in a study of cytomegalovirus exposure and HLA in healthy donors. PCR amplification relied on 60 Vbeta primers (plus 13 Jbeta primers). TCRdb's copy holds only in-frame clones and misses some; the assay was immunoSEQ multiplex PCR. This repertoire shows about 200,000 clones, 79% found once; its top ten account for approximately 1.5%. The specimen was PBMCs. Every receptor here comes from a girl aged 5-17 years in good health and CMV-seropositive.

The chain recombines TRBV19 with TRBJ1-1, with 8 bases aligning to TRBD1. Looked up from germline, CDR1 is LNHDA and CDR2 is SQIVND (reference sequence). CDR3 length: 16 amino acids. The trim removed 6 bases at V and 0 bases at J, leaving 9 bases unmatched. CDR3 loop: CASSPYRGGMNTEAFF. The DNA of the CDR3 is TGTGCCAGTAGCCCCTACAGGGGGGGCATGAACACTGAAGCTTTCTTT.

This clone is a singleton in its sample. This chain uses TRBV5-1 with TRBJ2-7, with D uncertain. The CDR3 consists of 13 residues. CDR1 is SGHRS, CDR2 YFSETQ, per germline. V shed 0 bases and J shed 4 bases, with 8 bases lying between them. The CDR3: CASSLAVRYEQYF. The CDR3 nucleotides read TGCGCCAGCAGCTTGGCGGTCAGGTACGAGCAGTACTTC.

The chain combines TRBV9 with TRBJ2-2; 7 bases match TRBD2. This CDR3 comprises 20 residues. Germline loops: CDR1 SGDLS, CDR2 YYNGEE. V dropped 0 bases and J dropped 0; count of bases not matched to a gene: 14. The chain's CDR3 is CASSVVGGEGALSNTGELFF. CDR3 in DNA: TGTGCCAGCAGCGTAGTTGGGGGGGAGGGTGCCCTCTCGAACACCGGGGAGCTGTTTTTT.

This chain uses TRBV14 with TRBJ1-3; no clear D. Trimming pared 0 bases from V and 3 bases from J, leaving 3 bases between. The CDR3 is made up of 13 amino acids. Looked up from germline, CDR1 is SGHDN and CDR2 is FVKESK. CDR3 nucleotides: TGTGCCAGCAGCCAAGATCTTGGAAACACCATATATTTT. Its translation: CASSQDLGNTIYF.

The rearrangement uses TRBV11-3 and TRBJ2-1; 9 positions agree with TRBD1. V was pared by 7 bases and J by 8 bases, with 9 bases of the junction left unmatched. The germline CDR1 and CDR2 sequences are SGHNT and YENEEA. The CDR3 contains 14 residues. CDR3 sequence (DNA): TGTGCCAGCAAATTAACACAGGGGGCCGATGAGCAGTTCTTC. This codes for CASKLTQGADEQFF.

The chain is built from TRBV7-2 and TRBJ2-5, with a possible D match to TRBD2 (5 bases). The tail of the sequence fits TRBJ2-7 better, so the J call may be wrong. The CDR3 covers 14 residues. CDR1 is SGHTA, CDR2 FQGNSA, per germline. The CDR3 region has the DNA TGTGCCAGCAGCCTGGGAGACTCCCCCTACGAGCAGTACTTC. It codes for CASSLGDSPYEQYF.

The chain recombines TRBV5-1 with TRBJ1-5; the match to TRBD1 covers 7 bases. This CDR3 has 16 amino acids. CDR1 is SGHRS and CDR2 is YFSETQ in the germline V gene. V gave up 0 bases and J gave up 1 base; unmatched junction bases: 4. CDR3 amino acids: CASSLEPGGSNQPQHF. The CDR3 nucleotides are TGCGCCAGCAGCTTGGAGCCAGGGGGAAGCAATCAGCCCCAGCATTTT.

Regarding this clone: The junction differs from germline at one of its ends, possibly a read error. The chain is built from TRBV9 and TRBJ2-7; D call uncertain. Germline CDR1 SGDLS, CDR2 YYNGEE. The CDR3 has 14 residues. CDR3 sequence: CASSLGGPSSEQYF. CDR3 DNA sequence: TGTGCCAGCAGCCTAGGTGGGCCCTCCTCCGAGCAGTACTTC. The variable domain in full, with the rest retrieved from reference TRBV9 and TRBJ2-7, is DSGVTQTPKHLITATGQRVTLRCSPRSGDLSVYWYQQSLDQGLQFLIQYYNGEERAKGNILERFSAQQFPDLHSELNLSSLELGDSALYFCASSLGGPSSEQYFGPGTRLTVT.

This chain joins TRBV12-5 and TRBJ2-7, with 8 bases lining up with TRBD1. Per the germline V gene, CDR1 is LGHNT and CDR2 is FRNRAP. The trim removed 6 bases at V and 7 bases at J, leaving 17 bases unmatched. CDR3 length equals 16 residues. CDR3 DNA: TGTGCTAGTGGCTTCCTCGGGACAGGTTACCCCTGGGAGCAGTACTTC. Its protein product is CASGFLGTGYPWEQYF.

J is TRBJ1-2 and V is TRBV10-3; D gene ambiguous. Trimming pared 0 bases from V and 2 bases from J, leaving 10 bases between. Germline-derived CDR1 and CDR2 are ENHRY and SYGVKD. The CDR3 loop spans 15 amino acids. The CDR3 here is CAISESGHRNYGYTF. For the CDR3, the DNA is TGTGCCATCAGTGAGTCTGGCCACCGCAACTATGGCTACACCTTC.

The genes are TRBV6-1 and TRBJ2-7, with TRBD2 matching over 8 bases. Germline CDR1 and CDR2: MNHNS and SASEGT. V shed 4 bases and J 1 base; nucleotides not matched to a gene: 9. CDR3 length: 16 amino acids. As DNA, the CDR3 is TGTGCCAGCAGTGTCCCTTTGGGCGGGGGGTCCTACGAGCAGTACTTC. Amino acid sequence: CASSVPLGGGSYEQYF.

The chain uses TRBV11-2 and TRBJ2-7; D uncertain. V lost 1 base and J lost 3, with 10 bases in between. The CDR3 spans 14 residues. Per germline, CDR1 SGHAT and CDR2 FQNNGV. CDR3: CASSLGHTDYEQYF. The CDR3 DNA reads TGTGCCAGCAGCTTAGGCCACACAGACTACGAGCAGTACTTC. Looking up the rest from reference TRBV11-2 and TRBJ2-7 gives the full variable domain: EAGVAQSPRYKIIEKRQSVAFWCNPISGHATLYWYQQILGQGPKLLIQFQNNGVVDDSQLPKDRFSAERLKGVDSTLKIQPAKLEDSAVYLCASSLGHTDYEQYFGPGTRLTVT.

The V and J genes are TRBV7-8 and TRBJ1-4, with D possibly TRBD1 on 6 matching bases. CDR1 and CDR2 from the germline V gene are SGHVS and FQNEAQ. The CDR3 consists of 15 residues. The V end was cut by 4 bases, the J end by 2 bases, with 11 bases between. The CDR3 DNA reads as TGTGCCAGCAGCTACAGGGTCGGCACTAATGAAAAACTGTTTTTT. Its translation is CASSYRVGTNEKLFF.

J is TRBJ2-5 and V is TRBV5-1, with a tentative D call TRBD1 (5 bases). V lost 0 bases to trimming and J lost 0 bases, with 12 bases between them. Germline V CDR1 and CDR2: SGHRS, YFSETQ. The CDR3 is made up of 16 amino acids. In nucleotides, the CDR3 is TGCGCCAGCAGCTTGGGCCGACAGCGTCACCAAGAGACCCAGTACTTC. It translates to CASSLGRQRHQETQYF.

V usage is TRBV13 and J usage is TRBJ2-3; 7 bases line up with TRBD1. Germline CDR1 and CDR2: PRHDT and FYEKMQ (reference sequence). The CDR3 contains 15 residues. V lost 9 bases to trimming and J lost 0 bases; unmatched junction nucleotides: 9. The CDR3 region is CASSSGDSSTDTQYF. CDR3 in DNA: TGTGCCAGTTCTTCCGGGGACAGTAGCACAGATACGCAGTATTTT.

This rearrangement joins TRBV7-2 to TRBJ2-7; 10 nucleotides match TRBD2. CDR3 length: 15 residues. CDR1 SGHTA and CDR2 FQGNSA come from the germline V gene. Unmatched junction bases numbered 4, after V lost 0 bases and J lost 5 bases. CDR3 sequence (DNA): TGTGCCAGCAGCTTAGCCGGGACTAGCGTCCACGAGCAGTACTTC. It codes for CASSLAGTSVHEQYF.

V is TRBV7-9 and J is TRBJ2-5; no clear D. The germline V and J ends were trimmed by 1 base and 5 bases, with 8 bases remaining between them. Germline lookup yields CDR1 SEHNR and CDR2 FQNEAQ (reference sequence). This CDR3 region has 13 residues. The CDR3 coding sequence is TGTGCCAGCAGCTTAGGAAGCACGGAGACCCAGTACTTC. Translation gives CASSLGSTETQYF. Full variable domain (outside the CDR3, taken from reference TRBV7-9 and TRBJ2-5): DTGVSQNPRHKITKRGQNVTFRCDPISEHNRLYWYRQTLGQGPEFLTYFQNEAQLEKSRLLSDRFSAERPKGSFSTLEIQRTEQGDSAMYLCASSLGSTETQYFGPGTRLLVL.

This clone occurred a few times. The chain uses TRBV4-3 and TRBJ1-1, with unresolved D. CDR3 size: 15 residues. The V end lost 2 bases, the J end lost 1 base, and 11 bases lay between the germline ends. Germline CDR1 is LGHNA and CDR2 is YSLEER. CDR3 bases: TGCGCCAGCAGCCAACAAGTACTCGGGAACACTGAAGCTTTCTTT. This encodes CASSQQVLGNTEAFF.

The chain combines TRBV9 with TRBJ2-3; 9 nucleotides agree with TRBD2. After removal of 2 bases from V and 6 bases from J, the junction contained 7 bases not matched to a gene. The germline CDR1 and CDR2 sequences are SGDLS and YYNGEE. The CDR3 has 15 amino acids. The CDR3 loop reads CASSVAGGRGDTQYF. In DNA, the CDR3 is TGTGCCAGCAGCGTTGCGGGGGGGCGGGGGGATACGCAGTATTTT. The variable domain in full, completed from reference TRBV9 and TRBJ2-3, reads DSGVTQTPKHLITATGQRVTLRCSPRSGDLSVYWYQQSLDQGLQFLIQYYNGEERAKGNILERFSAQQFPDLHSELNLSSLELGDSALYFCASSVAGGRGDTQYFGPGTRLTVL.

The CDR3 loop is CAISPRGEHTGELFF. CDR3 in DNA: TGTGCCATCAGCCCGCGGGGGGAGCACACCGGGGAGCTGTTTTTT. The V and J genes are TRBV10-3 and TRBJ2-2; 8 bases align to TRBD2. Trimming removed 6 bases from V and 3 bases from J; junction bases left unmatched: 6. The CDR3 runs 15 residues. CDR1 and CDR2 (germline): ENHRY, SYGVKD.

This rearrangement joins TRBV4-3 to TRBJ2-3, with 7 bases aligning to TRBD2. After removal of 4 bases from V and 6 bases from J, the junction contained 4 bases not matched to a gene. CDR1 and CDR2 (germline): LGHNA, YSLEER. The CDR3 sequence is 13 residues long. Here the CDR3 reads CASSRPGGDTQYF. The CDR3 bases are TGCGCCAGCAGCCGACCCGGGGGGGATACGCAGTATTTT.

The chain combines TRBV4-3 with TRBJ2-3; perhaps TRBD2 as D (5 bases). Germline CDR1 reads LGHNA; CDR2 reads YSLEER. This CDR3 comprises 15 residues. Trimming stripped 1 base from V and 4 bases from J, with 12 bases between. The CDR3 DNA reads TGCGCCAGCAGCCAAGCAAGCGGTTTCCCAGATACGCAGTATTTT. Amino acids: CASSQASGFPDTQYF.

The chain carries TRBV4-1 and TRBJ2-7; TRBD2 matches 8 bases. Germline CDR1 reads MGHRA; CDR2 reads YSYEKL. After removal of 0 bases from V and 6 bases from J, the junction contained 7 bases not matched to a gene. The CDR3 runs to 15 residues. For the CDR3, the DNA is TGCGCCAGCAGCCAAGATGACCGGGGGGGCTTCGAGCAGTACTTC. Amino acids: CASSQDDRGGFEQYF.

The chain uses TRBV5-4 and TRBJ2-7, with TRBD1 as a possible D gene (6 bases). CDR1 and CDR2 from the germline V gene are SGHNT and YYREEE (reference sequence). This CDR3 region has 17 residues. Trimming pared 3 bases from V and 0 bases from J, leaving 19 bases between. This chain's CDR3 is CASSSPPTGPSSYEQYF. Written as DNA, the CDR3 is TGTGCCAGCAGCTCCCCCCCGACAGGTCCAAGCTCCTACGAGCAGTACTTC.

The chain couples TRBV5-1 to TRBJ2-6; D gene unclear. The CDR3 is 14 amino acids. CDR1 SGHRS and CDR2 YFSETQ come from the germline V gene. Between the trimmed V and J ends, which lost 6 bases and 1 base, there was a span of 8 bases. The CDR3 sequence: CASNKNSGANVLTF. CDR3 DNA: TGCGCCAGCAACAAGAATTCTGGGGCCAACGTCCTGACTTTC.

Only a few counts were recorded for this clone. The CDR3 loop is CASSDGDSPSNQPQHF. The CDR3 nucleotides are TGTGCCAGCAGTGATGGGGACAGCCCCAGCAATCAGCCCCAGCATTTT. The chain links TRBV6-1 to TRBJ1-5, with TRBD1 identical over 7 bases. Germline CDR1 is MNHNS and CDR2 is SASEGT. With V trimmed by 3 bases and J by 1 base, 6 bases remained unmatched. The CDR3 sequence is 16 residues long.

The V call is TRBV30, the J call TRBJ1-5; D gene unclear. CDR3 length: 15 residues. V was cut by 0 bases and J by 4 bases, with 13 bases left in between. CDR1 is GTSNPN, CDR2 SVGIG, per germline (reference sequence). The CDR3 loop reads CAWSVPLAGNQPQHF. The CDR3 nucleotides are TGTGCCTGGAGTGTACCCCTGGCAGGAAATCAGCCCCAGCATTTT.

This clone was found once. The chain joins TRBV19 to TRBJ2-6; 9 positions match TRBD2. Germline V gene lookup returns CDR1 LNHDA and CDR2 SQIVND (reference sequence). This CDR3 is 17 amino acids long. V was clipped by 5 bases and J by 6 bases; unmatched bases: 11. The CDR3 sequence is CASSPWGRGGEANVLTF. The CDR3, as DNA: TGTGCCAGTAGTCCATGGGGGCGGGGGGGCGAGGCCAACGTCCTGACTTTC.

This clone came up a few times. The gene calls are TRBV4-1 and TRBJ1-2; D may be TRBD1 (6 bases). The V gene lost 1 base and the J gene lost 7 bases, with 13 bases spanning the gap. Per the germline V gene, CDR1 is MGHRA and CDR2 is YSYEKL. The CDR3 is 14 amino acids. The CDR3 is CASSQGQGQIGYTF. The CDR3 DNA sequence: TGCGCCAGCAGCCAAGGCCAGGGGCAGATTGGCTACACCTTC.

J is TRBJ2-7 and V is TRBV6-5; tentatively, D is TRBD1 (5 bases). V lost 4 bases and J lost 7, with 8 bases in between. The CDR3 has 11 residues. Germline lookup yields CDR1 MNHEY and CDR2 SVGAGI. Here the CDR3 DNA reads TGTGCCAGCAGTTCTGGGGCAGAGCAGTACTTC. This sequence encodes CASSSGAEQYF.

The chain is built from TRBV5-1 and TRBJ1-2, with 8 positions matching TRBD1. The CDR3 spans 15 residues. Germline-derived CDR1 and CDR2 are SGHRS and YFSETQ. V dropped 5 bases and J dropped 4; count of bases not matched to a gene: 10. For the CDR3, the DNA is TGCGCCAGCAGTTCTCAGGGGGCCACGGCCTATGGCTACACCTTC. Translating it yields CASSSQGATAYGYTF.

In its sample, this clone was seen once. The rearrangement links TRBV6-5 to TRBJ2-3; 8 nucleotides match TRBD1. J lost 0 bases, V lost 8 bases, and 1 base had no gene match. The germline V gene has CDR1 MNHEY and CDR2 SVGAGI. The CDR3 is 13 amino acids. DNA for the CDR3: TGTGCCAGCCGGACAGGGAGCACAGATACGCAGTATTTT. Its translation: CASRTGSTDTQYF.